There are many counts of the clone carrying this TCR beta chain. The sample originates from a study of blood T cell repertoires in COVID-19. On the study more broadly: Sites across the United States, Italy and Spain contributed samples from acute and convalescent COVID-19. Nucleic acid was either cDNA or gDNA, and it came from T cells, B-cell-depleted T cells, or PBMCs.

The germline gives CDR1 SGHNT, CDR2 YYREEE (reference sequence). The trim removed 4 bases at V and 3 bases at J, leaving 9 bases unmatched. CDR3 size: 15 residues. In the authors' methods: Researchers report that nucleated cell counts were estimated from reference gene primer amplification. Sequencing was performed with immunoSEQ multiplex PCR; in TCRdb, only in-frame clones are kept and a portion is missing. Clone size and the V and J calls come from that table; the DNA yielded D and trimming. The data show around 46,000 clones, approximately 80% seen once. The sample was peripheral blood. The rearrangement joins TRBV5-4 to TRBJ2-7; 8 nucleotides match TRBD2. This TCR came from a man aged 65 to 85 with acute or convalescent COVID-19. The CDR3 DNA reads as TGTGCCAGCAGCATGGGTCGGGGGGGACTCTACGAGCAGTACTTC. This translates into CASSMGRGGLYEQYF.